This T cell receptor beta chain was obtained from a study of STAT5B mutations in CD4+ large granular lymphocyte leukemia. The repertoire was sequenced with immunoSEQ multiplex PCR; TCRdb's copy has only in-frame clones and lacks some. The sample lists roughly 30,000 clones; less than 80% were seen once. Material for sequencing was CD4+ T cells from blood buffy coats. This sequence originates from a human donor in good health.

CDR3 amino acids: CASSSSFGGLAGRKETQYF. CDR3 DNA sequence: TGTGCCAGCAGCTCGTCGTTTGGGGGACTAGCGGGAAGAAAAGAGACCCAGTACTTC. The rearrangement links TRBV7-9 to TRBJ2-5; 13 nucleotides align to TRBD2. CDR1 and CDR2 from the germline V gene are SEHNR and FQNEAQ (reference sequence). The CDR3 extends over 19 amino acids. Trimming cost V 4 bases and J 3 bases; bases outside gene matches: 14.